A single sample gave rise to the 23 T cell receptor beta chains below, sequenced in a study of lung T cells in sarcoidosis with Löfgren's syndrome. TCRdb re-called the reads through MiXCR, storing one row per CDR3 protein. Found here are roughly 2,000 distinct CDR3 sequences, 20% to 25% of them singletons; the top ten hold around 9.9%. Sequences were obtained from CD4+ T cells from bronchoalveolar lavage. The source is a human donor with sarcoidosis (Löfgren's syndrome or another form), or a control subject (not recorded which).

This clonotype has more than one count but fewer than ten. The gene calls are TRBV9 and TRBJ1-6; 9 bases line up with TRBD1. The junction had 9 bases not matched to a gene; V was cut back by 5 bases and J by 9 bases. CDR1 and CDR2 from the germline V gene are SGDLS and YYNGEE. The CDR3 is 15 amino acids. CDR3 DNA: TGTGCCAGCAGTAGGGACAGGGCCCCGAGTTCACCCCTCCACTTT. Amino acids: CASSRDRAPSSPLHF.

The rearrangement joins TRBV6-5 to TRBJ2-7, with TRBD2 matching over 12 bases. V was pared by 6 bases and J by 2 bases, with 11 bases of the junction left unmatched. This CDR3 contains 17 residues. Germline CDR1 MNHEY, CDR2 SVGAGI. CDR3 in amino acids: CASSPTGTSGYTYEQYF. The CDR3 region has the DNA TGTGCCAGCAGCCCCACCGGGACTAGCGGGTACACCTACGAGCAGTACTTC.

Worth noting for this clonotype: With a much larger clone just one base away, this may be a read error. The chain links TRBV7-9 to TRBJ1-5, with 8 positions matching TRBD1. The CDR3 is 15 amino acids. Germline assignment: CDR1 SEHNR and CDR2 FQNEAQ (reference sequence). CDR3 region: CASSLEGQAGQPRHF. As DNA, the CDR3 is TGTGCCAGCAGCTTAGAGGGACAGGCGGGACAGCCCCGGCATTTT.

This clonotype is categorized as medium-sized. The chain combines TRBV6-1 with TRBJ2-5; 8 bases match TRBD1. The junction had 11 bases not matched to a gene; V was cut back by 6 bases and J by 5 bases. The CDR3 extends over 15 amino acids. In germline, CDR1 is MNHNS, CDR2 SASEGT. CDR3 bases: TGTGCCAGCAGCTCCGGGACAGGAAGAGAGGAGACCCAGTACTTC. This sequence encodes CASSSGTGREETQYF.

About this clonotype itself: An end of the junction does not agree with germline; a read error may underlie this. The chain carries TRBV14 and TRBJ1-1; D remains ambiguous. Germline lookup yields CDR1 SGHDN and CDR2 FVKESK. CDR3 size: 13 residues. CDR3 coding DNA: TGCGCCAGCAGCCTCACCCTGGGCATTGAAGCTTTCTTT. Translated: CASSLTLGIEAFF.

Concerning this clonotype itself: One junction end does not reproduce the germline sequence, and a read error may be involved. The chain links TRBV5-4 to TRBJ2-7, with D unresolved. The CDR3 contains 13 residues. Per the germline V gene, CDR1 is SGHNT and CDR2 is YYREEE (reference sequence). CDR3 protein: CASIIDRASIYNF. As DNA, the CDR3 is TGTGCCAGCATCATTGACCGGGCGTCGATTTACAACTTC.

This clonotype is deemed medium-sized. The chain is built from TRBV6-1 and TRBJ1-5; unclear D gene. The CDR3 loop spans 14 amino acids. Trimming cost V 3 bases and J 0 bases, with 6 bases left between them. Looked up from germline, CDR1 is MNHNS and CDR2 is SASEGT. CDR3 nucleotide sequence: TGTGCCAGCAGTGATCAGCATAGCAATCAGCCCCAGCATTTT. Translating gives CASSDQHSNQPQHF.

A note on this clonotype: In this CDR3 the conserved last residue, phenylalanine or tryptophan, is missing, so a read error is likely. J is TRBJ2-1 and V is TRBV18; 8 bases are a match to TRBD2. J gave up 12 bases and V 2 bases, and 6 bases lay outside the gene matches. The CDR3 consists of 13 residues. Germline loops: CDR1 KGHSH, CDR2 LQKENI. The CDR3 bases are TGTGCCAGCTCACCAGTCGGGGGACTAGGGCAGTTCCCC. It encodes CASSPVGGLGQFP.

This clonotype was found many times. The CDR3: CASSQRDPETAQYF. For the CDR3, the DNA is TGCGCCAGCAGCCAGCGGGACCCAGAAACCGCGCAGTATTTT. J is TRBJ2-3 and V is TRBV4-1, with D possibly being TRBD2 (6 bases). This CDR3 region has 14 residues. Germline-derived CDR1 and CDR2 are MGHRA and YSYEKL. Trimming removed 3 bases from V and 10 bases from J, with 17 bases in between.

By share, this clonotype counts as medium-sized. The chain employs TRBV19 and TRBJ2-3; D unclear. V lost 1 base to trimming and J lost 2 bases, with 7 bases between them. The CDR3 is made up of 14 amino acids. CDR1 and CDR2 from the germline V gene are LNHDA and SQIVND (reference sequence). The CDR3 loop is CASSIVTVTDTQYF. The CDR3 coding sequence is TGTGCCAGTAGTATAGTGACGGTCACAGATACGCAGTATTTT.

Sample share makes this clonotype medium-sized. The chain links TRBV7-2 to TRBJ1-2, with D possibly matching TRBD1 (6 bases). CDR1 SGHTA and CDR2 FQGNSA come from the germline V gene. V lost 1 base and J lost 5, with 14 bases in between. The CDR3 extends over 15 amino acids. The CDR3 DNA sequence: TGTGCCAGCAGCTTAGGGGGGGGCGCGAGATATGGCTACACCTTC. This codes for CASSLGGGARYGYTF.

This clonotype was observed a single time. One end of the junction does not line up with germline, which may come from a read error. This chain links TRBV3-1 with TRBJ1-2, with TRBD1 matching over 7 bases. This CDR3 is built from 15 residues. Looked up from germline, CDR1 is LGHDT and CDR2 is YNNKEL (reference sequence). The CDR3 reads CASRIGTASTYGYTF. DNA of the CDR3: TGTGCCAGCAGGATCGGGACAGCTTCTACCTATGGCTACACCTTT.

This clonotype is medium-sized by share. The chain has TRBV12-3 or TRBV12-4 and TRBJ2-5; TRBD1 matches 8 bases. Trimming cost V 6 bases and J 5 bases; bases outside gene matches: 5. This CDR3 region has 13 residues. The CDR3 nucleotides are TGTGCCAGCAGCCAAGGACAGGGCGAGACCCAGTACTTC. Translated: CASSQGQGETQYF.

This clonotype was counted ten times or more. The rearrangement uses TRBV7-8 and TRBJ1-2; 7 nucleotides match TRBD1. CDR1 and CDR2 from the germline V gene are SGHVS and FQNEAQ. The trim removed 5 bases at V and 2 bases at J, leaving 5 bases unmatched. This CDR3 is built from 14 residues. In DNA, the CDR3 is TGTGCCAGCAGCCCGCAGGGACAGAACTATGGCTACACCTTC. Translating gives CASSPQGQNYGYTF.

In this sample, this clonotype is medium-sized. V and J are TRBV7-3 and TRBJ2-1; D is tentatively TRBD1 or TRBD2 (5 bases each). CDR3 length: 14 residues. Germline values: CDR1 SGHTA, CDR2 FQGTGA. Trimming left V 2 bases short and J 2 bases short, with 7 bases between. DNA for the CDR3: TGTGCCAGCAGCTTAGGGGACCCCTACAATGAGCAGTTCTTC. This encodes CASSLGDPYNEQFF.

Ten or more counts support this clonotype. For the CDR3, the DNA is TGTGCCAGCAGCGCGGGGGGACTCCGTACTACCTACGAGCAGTACTTC. As protein: CASSAGGLRTTYEQYF. The J gene is TRBJ2-7, the V gene TRBV9; TRBD2 matches at 7 bases. The CDR3 extends over 16 amino acids. Germline values: CDR1 SGDLS, CDR2 YYNGEE. V shed 3 bases and J 2 bases; nucleotides not matched to a gene: 11.

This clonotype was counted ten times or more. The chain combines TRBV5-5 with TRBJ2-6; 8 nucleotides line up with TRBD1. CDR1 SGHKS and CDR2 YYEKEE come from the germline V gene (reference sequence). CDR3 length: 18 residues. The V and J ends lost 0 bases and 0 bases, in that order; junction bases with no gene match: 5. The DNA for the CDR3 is TGTGCCAGCAGCTTGGGACAGGGGTTAAGCTCTGGGGCCAACGTCCTGACTTTC. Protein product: CASSLGQGLSSGANVLTF.

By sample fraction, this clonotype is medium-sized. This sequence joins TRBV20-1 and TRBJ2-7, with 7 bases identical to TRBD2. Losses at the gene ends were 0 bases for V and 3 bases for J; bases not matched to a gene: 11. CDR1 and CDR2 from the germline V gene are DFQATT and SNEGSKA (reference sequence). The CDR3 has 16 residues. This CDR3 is CSARDRASGVNYEQYF. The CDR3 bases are TGCAGTGCTAGAGATCGAGCTAGCGGAGTAAACTACGAGCAGTACTTC.

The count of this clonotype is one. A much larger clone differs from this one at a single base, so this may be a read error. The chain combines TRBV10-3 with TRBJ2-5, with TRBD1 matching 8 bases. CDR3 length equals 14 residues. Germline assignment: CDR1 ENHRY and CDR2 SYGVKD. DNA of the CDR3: TGTGCCGTCAGCCAGGGGGCCGAACAAGAGACCCAGTACTTC. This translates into CAVSQGAEQETQYF.

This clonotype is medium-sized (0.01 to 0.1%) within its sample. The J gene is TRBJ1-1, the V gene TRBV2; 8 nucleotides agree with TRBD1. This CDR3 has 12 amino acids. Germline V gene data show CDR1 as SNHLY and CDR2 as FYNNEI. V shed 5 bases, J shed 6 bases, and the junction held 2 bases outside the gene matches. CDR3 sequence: CASSPTGAEAFF. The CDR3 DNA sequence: TGTGCCAGCAGTCCGACAGGGGCTGAAGCTTTCTTT.

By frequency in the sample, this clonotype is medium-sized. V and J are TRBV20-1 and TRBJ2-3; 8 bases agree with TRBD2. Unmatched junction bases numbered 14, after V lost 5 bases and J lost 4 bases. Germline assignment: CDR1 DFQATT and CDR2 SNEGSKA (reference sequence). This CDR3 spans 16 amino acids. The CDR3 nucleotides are TGCAGTGCTGGAGGTTCGGGGACTAGTACCTCAGATACGCAGTATTTT. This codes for CSAGGSGTSTSDTQYF.

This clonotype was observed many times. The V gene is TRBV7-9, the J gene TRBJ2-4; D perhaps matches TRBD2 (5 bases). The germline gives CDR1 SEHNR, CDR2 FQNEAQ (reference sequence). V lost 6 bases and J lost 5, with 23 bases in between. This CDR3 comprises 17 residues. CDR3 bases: TGTGCCAGCAGGCCCCTCCGAGAGGGTTACCCCCAAAACATTCAGTACTTC. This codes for CASRPLREGYPQNIQYF. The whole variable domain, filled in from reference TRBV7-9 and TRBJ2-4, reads DTGVSQNPRHKITKRGQNVTFRCDPISEHNRLYWYRQTLGQGPEFLTYFQNEAQLEKSRLLSDRFSAERPKGSFSTLEIQRTEQGDSAMYLCASRPLREGYPQNIQYFGAGTRLSVL.

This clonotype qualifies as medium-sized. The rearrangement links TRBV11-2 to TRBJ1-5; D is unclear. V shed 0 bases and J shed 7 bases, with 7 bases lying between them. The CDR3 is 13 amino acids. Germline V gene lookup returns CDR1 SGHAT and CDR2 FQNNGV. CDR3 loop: CASSLDDRQPQHF. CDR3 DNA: TGTGCCAGCAGCTTAGACGACCGACAGCCCCAGCATTTT.